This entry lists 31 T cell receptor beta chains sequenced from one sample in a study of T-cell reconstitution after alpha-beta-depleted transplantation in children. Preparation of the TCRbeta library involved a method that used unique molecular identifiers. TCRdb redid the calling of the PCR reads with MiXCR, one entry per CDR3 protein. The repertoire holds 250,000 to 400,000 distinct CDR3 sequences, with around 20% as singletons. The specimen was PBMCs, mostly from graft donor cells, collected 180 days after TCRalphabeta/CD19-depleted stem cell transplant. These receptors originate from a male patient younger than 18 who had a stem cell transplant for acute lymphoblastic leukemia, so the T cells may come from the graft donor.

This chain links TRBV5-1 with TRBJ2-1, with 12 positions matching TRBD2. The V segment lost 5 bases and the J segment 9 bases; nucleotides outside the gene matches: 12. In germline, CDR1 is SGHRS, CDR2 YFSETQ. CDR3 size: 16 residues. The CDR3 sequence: CASSLSWTSGTGEQFF. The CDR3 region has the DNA TGCGCCAGCAGTCTGTCATGGACTAGCGGGACGGGTGAGCAGTTCTTC.

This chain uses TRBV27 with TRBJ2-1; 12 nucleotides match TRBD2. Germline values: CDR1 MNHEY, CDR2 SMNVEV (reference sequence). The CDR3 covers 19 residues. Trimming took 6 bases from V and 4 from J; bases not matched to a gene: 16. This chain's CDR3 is CASSQEASGRAAFYNEQFF. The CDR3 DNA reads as TGTGCCAGCAGCCAAGAGGCTAGCGGGAGGGCCGCCTTTTACAATGAGCAGTTCTTC.

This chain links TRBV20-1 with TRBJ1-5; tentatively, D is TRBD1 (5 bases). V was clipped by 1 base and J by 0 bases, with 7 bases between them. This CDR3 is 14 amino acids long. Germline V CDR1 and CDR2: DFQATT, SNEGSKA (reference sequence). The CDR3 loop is CSARVGGSNQPQHF. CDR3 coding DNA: TGCAGTGCTAGAGTGGGGGGTAGCAATCAGCCCCAGCATTTT.

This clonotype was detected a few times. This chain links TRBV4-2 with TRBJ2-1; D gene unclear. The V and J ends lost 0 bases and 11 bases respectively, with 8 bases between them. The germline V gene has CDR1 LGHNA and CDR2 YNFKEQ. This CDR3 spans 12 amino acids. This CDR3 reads CASSQDKRQQFF. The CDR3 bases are TGTGCCAGCAGCCAAGATAAAAGGCAGCAGTTCTTC.

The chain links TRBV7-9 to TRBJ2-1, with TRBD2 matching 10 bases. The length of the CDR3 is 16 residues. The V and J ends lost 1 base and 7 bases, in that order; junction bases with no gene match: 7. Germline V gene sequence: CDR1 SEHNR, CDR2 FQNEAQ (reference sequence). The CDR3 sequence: CASSLGTGLATNEQFF. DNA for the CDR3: TGTGCCAGCAGCTTAGGAACGGGACTAGCGACGAATGAGCAGTTCTTC.

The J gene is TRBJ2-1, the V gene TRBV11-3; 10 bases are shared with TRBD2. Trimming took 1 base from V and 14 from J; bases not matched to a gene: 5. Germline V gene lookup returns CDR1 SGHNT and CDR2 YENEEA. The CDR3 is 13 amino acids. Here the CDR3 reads CASSLVPSGREFF. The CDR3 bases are TGTGCCAGCAGCTTAGTCCCCAGCGGGAGGGAGTTCTTC.

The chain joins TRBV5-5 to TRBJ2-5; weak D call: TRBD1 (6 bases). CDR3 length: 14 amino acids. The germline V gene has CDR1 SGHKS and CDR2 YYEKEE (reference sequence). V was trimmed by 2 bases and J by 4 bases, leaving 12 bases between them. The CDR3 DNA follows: TGTGCCAGCAGCTTCCCCAGGGGTAGAGAGACCCAGTACTTC. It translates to CASSFPRGRETQYF. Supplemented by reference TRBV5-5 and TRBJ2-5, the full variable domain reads DAGVTQSPTHLIKTRGQQVTLRCSPISGHKSVSWYQQVLGQGPQFIFQYYEKEERGRGNFPDRFSARQFPNYSSELNVNALLLGDSALYLCASSFPRGRETQYFGPGTRLLVL.

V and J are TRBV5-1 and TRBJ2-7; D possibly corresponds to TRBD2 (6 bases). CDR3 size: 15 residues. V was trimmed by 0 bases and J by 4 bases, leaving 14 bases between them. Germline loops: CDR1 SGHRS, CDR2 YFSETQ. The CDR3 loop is CASSLAQRVTYEQYF. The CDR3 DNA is TGCGCCAGCAGCTTGGCCCAGCGGGTTACGTACGAGCAGTACTTC.

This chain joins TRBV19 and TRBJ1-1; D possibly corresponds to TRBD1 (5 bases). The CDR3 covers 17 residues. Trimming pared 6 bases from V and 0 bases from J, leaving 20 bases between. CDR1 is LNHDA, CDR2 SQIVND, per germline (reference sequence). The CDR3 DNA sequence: TGTGCCAGTAGGAGAGGGACCGAGCGACTTCTGAACACTGAAGCTTTCTTT. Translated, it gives CASRRGTERLLNTEAFF. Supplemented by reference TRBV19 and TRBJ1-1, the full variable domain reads DGGITQSPKYLFRKEGQNVTLSCEQNLNHDAMYWYRQDPGQGLRLIYYSQIVNDFQKGDIAEGYSVSREKKESFPLTVTSAQKNPTAFYLCASRRGTERLLNTEAFFGQGTRLTVV.

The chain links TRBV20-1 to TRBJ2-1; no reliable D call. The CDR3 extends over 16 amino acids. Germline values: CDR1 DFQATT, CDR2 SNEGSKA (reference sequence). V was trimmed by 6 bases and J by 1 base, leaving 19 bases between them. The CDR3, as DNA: TGCAGTGCCACTATAGCCGGGCCGGATTCCTACAATGAGCAGTTCTTC. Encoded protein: CSATIAGPDSYNEQFF.

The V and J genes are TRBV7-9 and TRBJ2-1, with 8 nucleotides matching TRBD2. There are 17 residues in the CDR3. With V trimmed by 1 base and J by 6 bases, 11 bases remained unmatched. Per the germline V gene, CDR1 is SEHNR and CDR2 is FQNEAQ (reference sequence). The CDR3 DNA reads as TGTGCCAGCAGCTTAGAACAAACCCCGGGGACTAGCAATGAGCAGTTCTTC. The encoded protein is CASSLEQTPGTSNEQFF.

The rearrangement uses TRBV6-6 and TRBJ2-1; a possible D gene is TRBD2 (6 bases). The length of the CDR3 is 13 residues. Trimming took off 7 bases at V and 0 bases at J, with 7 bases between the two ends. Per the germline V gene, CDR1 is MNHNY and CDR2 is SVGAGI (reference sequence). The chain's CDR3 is CASTRDSYNEQFF. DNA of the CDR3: TGTGCCAGCACGCGGGACTCCTACAATGAGCAGTTCTTC.

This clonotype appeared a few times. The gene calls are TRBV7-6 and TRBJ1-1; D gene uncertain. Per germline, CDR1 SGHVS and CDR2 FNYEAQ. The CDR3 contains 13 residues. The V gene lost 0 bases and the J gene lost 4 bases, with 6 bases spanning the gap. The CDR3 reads CASSLAEGTEAFF. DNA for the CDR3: TGTGCCAGCAGCTTAGCGGAGGGCACTGAAGCTTTCTTT.

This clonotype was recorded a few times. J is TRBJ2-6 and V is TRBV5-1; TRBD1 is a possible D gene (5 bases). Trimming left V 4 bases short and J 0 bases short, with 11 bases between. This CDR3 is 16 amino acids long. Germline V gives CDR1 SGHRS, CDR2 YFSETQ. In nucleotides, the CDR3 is TGCGCCAGCAGCCGTACAGGAAACTCTGGGGCCAACGTCCTGACTTTC. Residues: CASSRTGNSGANVLTF.

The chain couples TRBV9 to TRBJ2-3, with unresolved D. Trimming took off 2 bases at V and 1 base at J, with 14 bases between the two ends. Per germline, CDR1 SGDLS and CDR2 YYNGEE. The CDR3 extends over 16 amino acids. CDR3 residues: CASSVSSRLGTDTQYF. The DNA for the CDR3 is TGTGCCAGCAGCGTGTCGTCCAGGCTGGGCACAGATACGCAGTATTTT.

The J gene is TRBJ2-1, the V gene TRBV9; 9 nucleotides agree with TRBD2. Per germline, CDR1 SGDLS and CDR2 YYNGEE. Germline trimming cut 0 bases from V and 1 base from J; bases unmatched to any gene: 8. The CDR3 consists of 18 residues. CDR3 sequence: CASSVGASGTPSYNEQFF. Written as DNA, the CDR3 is TGTGCCAGCAGCGTAGGGGCTAGCGGGACCCCATCCTACAATGAGCAGTTCTTC.

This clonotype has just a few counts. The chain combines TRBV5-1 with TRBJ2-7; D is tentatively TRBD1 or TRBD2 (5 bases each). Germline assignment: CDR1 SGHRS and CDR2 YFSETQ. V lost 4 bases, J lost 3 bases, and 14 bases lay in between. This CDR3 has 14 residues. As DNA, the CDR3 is TGCGCCAGCAGCCCGGGACCCTCCAACTACGAGCAGTACTTC. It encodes CASSPGPSNYEQYF.

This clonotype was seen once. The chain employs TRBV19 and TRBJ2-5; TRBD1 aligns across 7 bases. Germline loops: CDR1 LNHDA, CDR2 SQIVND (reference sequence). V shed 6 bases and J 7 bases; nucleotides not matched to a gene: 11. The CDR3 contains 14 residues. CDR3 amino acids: CASRKTGTMATQYF. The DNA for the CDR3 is TGTGCCAGTAGGAAGACAGGGACAATGGCGACCCAGTACTTC.

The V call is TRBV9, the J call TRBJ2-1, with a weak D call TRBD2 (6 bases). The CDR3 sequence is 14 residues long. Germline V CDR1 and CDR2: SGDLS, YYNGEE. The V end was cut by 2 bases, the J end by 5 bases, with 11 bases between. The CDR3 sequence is CASSVPGLHNEQFF. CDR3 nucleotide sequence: TGTGCCAGCAGCGTCCCGGGACTTCACAATGAGCAGTTCTTC. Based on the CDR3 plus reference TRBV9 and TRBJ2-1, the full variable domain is DSGVTQTPKHLITATGQRVTLRCSPRSGDLSVYWYQQSLDQGLQFLIQYYNGEERAKGNILERFSAQQFPDLHSELNLSSLELGDSALYFCASSVPGLHNEQFFGPGTRLTVL.

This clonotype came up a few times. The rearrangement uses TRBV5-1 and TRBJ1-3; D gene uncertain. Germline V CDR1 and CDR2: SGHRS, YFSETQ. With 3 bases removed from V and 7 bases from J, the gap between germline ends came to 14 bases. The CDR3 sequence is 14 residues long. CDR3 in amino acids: CASSSRSPGNTIYF. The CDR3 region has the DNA TGCGCCAGCAGCTCCCGGAGCCCGGGGAACACCATATATTTT.

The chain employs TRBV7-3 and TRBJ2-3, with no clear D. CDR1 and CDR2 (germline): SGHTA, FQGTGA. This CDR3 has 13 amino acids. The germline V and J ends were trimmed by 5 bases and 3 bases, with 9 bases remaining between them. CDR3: CASSRVITDTQYF. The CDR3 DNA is TGTGCCAGCAGCCGTGTAATTACAGATACGCAGTATTTT.

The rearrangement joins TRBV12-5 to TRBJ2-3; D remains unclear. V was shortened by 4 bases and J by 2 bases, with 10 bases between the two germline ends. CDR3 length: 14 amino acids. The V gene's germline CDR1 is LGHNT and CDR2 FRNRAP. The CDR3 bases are TGTGCTAGTGGTTCCAACTGGTCCACAGATACGCAGTATTTT. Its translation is CASGSNWSTDTQYF.

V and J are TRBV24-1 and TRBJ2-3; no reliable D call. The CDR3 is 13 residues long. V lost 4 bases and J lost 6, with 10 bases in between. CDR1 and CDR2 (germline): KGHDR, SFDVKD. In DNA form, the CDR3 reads TGTGCCACCAGTGAGTGGGGTTCTGATACGCAGTATTTT. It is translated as CATSEWGSDTQYF.

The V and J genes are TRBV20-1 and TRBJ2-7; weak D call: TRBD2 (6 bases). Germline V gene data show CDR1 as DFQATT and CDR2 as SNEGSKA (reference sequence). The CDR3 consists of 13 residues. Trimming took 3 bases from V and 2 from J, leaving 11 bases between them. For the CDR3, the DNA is TGCAGTGCTAGCACGGGAGCGACCTACGAGCAGTACTTC. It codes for CSASTGATYEQYF.

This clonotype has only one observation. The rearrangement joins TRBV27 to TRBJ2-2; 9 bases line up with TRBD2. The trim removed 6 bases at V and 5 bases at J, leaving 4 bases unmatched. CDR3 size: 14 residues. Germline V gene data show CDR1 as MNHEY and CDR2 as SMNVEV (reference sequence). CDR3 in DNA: TGTGCCAGCAGGGTGGCGGGAGGGACCGGGGAGCTGTTTTTT. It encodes CASRVAGGTGELFF.

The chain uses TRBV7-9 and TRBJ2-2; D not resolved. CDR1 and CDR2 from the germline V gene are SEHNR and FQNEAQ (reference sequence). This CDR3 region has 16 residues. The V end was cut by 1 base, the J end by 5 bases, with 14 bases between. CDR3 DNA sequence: TGTGCCAGCAGCTTAGGAGAGCGTACAAGGACCGGGGAGCTGTTTTTT. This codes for CASSLGERTRTGELFF.

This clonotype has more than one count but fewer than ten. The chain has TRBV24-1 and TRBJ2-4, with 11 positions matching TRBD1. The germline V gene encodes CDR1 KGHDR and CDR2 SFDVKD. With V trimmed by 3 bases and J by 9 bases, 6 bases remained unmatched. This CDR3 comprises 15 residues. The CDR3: CATSDLDRGRSIQYF. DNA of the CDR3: TGTGCCACCAGTGATCTGGACAGGGGGCGGTCCATTCAGTACTTC.

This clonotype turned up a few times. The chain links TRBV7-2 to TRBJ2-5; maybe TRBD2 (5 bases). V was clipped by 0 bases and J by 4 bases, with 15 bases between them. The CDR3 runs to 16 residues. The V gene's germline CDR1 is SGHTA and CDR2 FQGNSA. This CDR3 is CASSLALLLVRETQYF. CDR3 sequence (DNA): TGTGCCAGCAGCTTAGCCCTTCTACTAGTGCGAGAGACCCAGTACTTC.

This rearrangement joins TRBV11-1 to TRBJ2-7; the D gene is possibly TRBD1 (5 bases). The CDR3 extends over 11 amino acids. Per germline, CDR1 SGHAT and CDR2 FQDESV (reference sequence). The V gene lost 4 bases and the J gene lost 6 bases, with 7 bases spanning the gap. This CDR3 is CASSYTGEQYF. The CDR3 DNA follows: TGTGCCAGCAGCTATACAGGCGAGCAGTACTTC.

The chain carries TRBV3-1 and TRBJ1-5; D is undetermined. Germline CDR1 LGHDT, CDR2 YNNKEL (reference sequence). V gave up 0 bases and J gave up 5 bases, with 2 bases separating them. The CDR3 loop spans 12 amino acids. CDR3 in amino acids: CASSQEDQPQHF. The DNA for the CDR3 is TGTGCCAGCAGCCAAGAGGATCAGCCCCAGCATTTT.

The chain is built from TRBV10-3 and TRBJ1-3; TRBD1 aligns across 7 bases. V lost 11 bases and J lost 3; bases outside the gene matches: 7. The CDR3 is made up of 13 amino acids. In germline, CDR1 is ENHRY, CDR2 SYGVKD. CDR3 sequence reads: CAASGGDGNTIYF. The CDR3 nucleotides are TGTGCCGCGTCAGGGGGAGATGGAAACACCATATATTTT.